A selection of T cell receptor beta chains follows, all from one sample in a study of T-cell reconstitution after alpha-beta-depleted transplantation in children. TCRdb re-called the PCR reads with MiXCR, one entry per CDR3 protein. The data show 250,000 to 300,000 distinct CDR3 sequences, around 7.3% seen once. The starting material was peripheral blood, obtained 360 days after TCRalphabeta/CD19-depleted stem cell transplant. These receptors were obtained from a female patient aged 2-10 years who had a stem cell transplant for Fanconi anemia, so the T cells may come from the graft donor. The CDR3 runs from the conserved cysteine through the conserved F or W. Each record gives: J gene, CDR3 length, V gene, clone size, D gene, CDR3 protein, CDR3 DNA. D genes are given only for firm matches. Clone sizes are given selectively: once, few, many, or a class where the clone is expanded.

>TRBJ2-1|14|TRBV6-2/TRBV6-3|few|.
CASSSDKRYNEQFF
TGTGCCAGCAGCTCGGACAAGCGGTACAATGAGCAGTTCTTC
>TRBJ2-1|15|TRBV28|many|TRBD2
CASRKSGGGYNEQFF
TGTGCCAGCAGAAAAAGCGGGGGGGGCTACAATGAGCAGTTCTTC
>TRBJ2-3|14|TRBV29-1|few|.
CSVSLAGGTDTQYF
TGCAGCGTTTCCCTGGCAGGGGGGACAGATACGCAGTATTTT
>TRBJ2-1|12|TRBV2|many|.
CASSEEGNEQFF
TGTGCCAGCAGTGAGGAGGGGAATGAGCAGTTCTTC
>TRBJ1-1|14|TRBV6-1|few|.
CATTRDPGNTEAFF
TGTGCCACCACCCGGGACCCCGGGAACACTGAAGCTTTCTTT
>TRBJ2-1|16|TRBV29-1|many|.
CSVVGPRRRVYNEQFF
TGCAGCGTTGTCGGCCCTCGCAGGAGGGTTTACAATGAGCAGTTCTTC
>TRBJ1-5|15|TRBV4-3|many|.
CASSQELGANQPQHF
TGCGCCAGCAGCCAAGAACTCGGGGCCAATCAGCCCCAGCATTTT
>TRBJ2-1|12|TRBV21-1|many|.
CASSKGRDEQFF
TGTGCCAGCAGCAAAGGGAGGGATGAGCAGTTCTTC
>TRBJ2-5|12|TRBV29-1|many|TRBD1
CSVGQPGETQYF
TGCAGCGTGGGACAGCCTGGGGAGACCCAGTACTTC
>TRBJ1-3|15|TRBV7-2|.|.
CASSPSPVTGNTIYF
TGTGCCAGCAGCCCGTCCCCAGTTACTGGAAACACCATATATTTT
>TRBJ1-5|15|TRBV6-2/TRBV6-3|.|TRBD1
CASRVTGVVSQPQHF
TGTGCCAGCAGAGTCACAGGGGTGGTAAGTCAGCCCCAGCATTTT
>TRBJ2-2|14|TRBV7-7|.|.
CASSHSSNTGELFF
TGTGCCAGCAGCCATAGCTCGAACACCGGGGAGCTGTTTTTT
>TRBJ2-1|16|TRBV5-1|.|TRBD2
CASTHNPAGGPGEQFF
TGCGCCAGCACCCACAACCCAGCGGGGGGGCCAGGGGAGCAGTTCTTC
>TRBJ2-5|16|TRBV28|few|.
CASNSLWRGDQETQYF
TGTGCCAGCAATTCCCTCTGGAGGGGGGACCAAGAGACCCAGTACTTC
>TRBJ2-1|20|TRBV11-2|many|TRBD2
CASSLVGTSGGLGSYNEQFF
TGTGCCAGCAGCTTAGTCGGGACTAGCGGGGGGTTGGGCTCCTACAATGAGCAGTTCTTC
>TRBJ1-2|16|TRBV12-3/TRBV12-4|many|TRBD1
CASSFSLPGTGVGYTF
TGTGCCAGCAGTTTTTCACTGCCGGGGACAGGGGTTGGCTACACCTTC
>TRBJ2-1|16|TRBV19|.|.
CASSIRVGGLYNEQFF
TGTGCCAGTAGTATAAGGGTGGGGGGCCTCTACAATGAGCAGTTCTTC
>TRBJ1-6|14|TRBV12-3/TRBV12-4|many|.
CASSLEVRDSPLHF
TGTGCCAGCAGTTTAGAAGTAAGGGATTCACCCCTCCACTTT
>TRBJ2-3|14|TRBV18|.|TRBD2
CASSLAGREDTQYF
TGTGCCAGCTCACTTGCAGGGAGGGAAGATACGCAGTATTTT
>TRBJ2-3|15|TRBV4-2|many|.
CASSQEGYQEDTQYF
TGTGCCAGCAGCCAAGAGGGGTATCAGGAGGATACGCAGTATTTT
>TRBJ2-1|16|TRBV28|few|TRBD2
CASSLFLAGGYNEQFF
TGTGCCAGCAGTTTATTCCTAGCGGGGGGTTACAATGAGCAGTTCTTC
>TRBJ2-3|13|TRBV6-2/TRBV6-3|many|.
CASTRGNTDTQYF
TGTGCCAGCACTAGGGGGAACACAGATACGCAGTATTTT
>TRBJ2-7|16|TRBV5-1|many|TRBD2
CASSLERAGAFYEQYF
TGCGCCAGCAGCTTGGAACGAGCGGGAGCCTTCTACGAGCAGTACTTC
>TRBJ1-1|13|TRBV20-1|.|.
CSASVVLREKAFF
TGCAGTGCTAGTGTCGTTCTCAGGGAAAAAGCTTTCTTT
>TRBJ2-3|14|TRBV9|.|.
CASSVGSFTDTQYF
TGTGCCAGCAGCGTAGGGAGTTTCACAGATACGCAGTATTTT
>TRBJ2-3|15|TRBV5-1|many|TRBD1
CASSLETGGTDTQYF
TGCGCCAGCAGCTTGGAGACAGGGGGCACAGATACGCAGTATTTT
>TRBJ2-7|11|TRBV2|.|.
CASTYRVEQYF
TGTGCCAGCACCTACAGGGTCGAGCAGTACTTC
>TRBJ2-7|17|TRBV20-1|few|.
CSAMSEEVTSRGYEQYF
TGCAGTGCTATGTCCGAGGAGGTAACATCACGCGGTTACGAGCAGTACTTC
>TRBJ1-2|15|TRBV12-3/TRBV12-4|many|TRBD1
CASSSRTGGSYGYTF
TGTGCCAGCAGTTCTAGGACAGGGGGGTCCTATGGCTACACCTTC
>TRBJ2-2|11|TRBV10-3|many|.
CAISESRELFF
TGTGCCATCAGTGAGTCGAGGGAGCTGTTTTTT
>TRBJ2-1|14|TRBV10-1|.|.
CASSQGNPKNEQFF
TGCGCCAGCAGCCAGGGAAATCCGAAAAATGAGCAGTTCTTC
>TRBJ2-3|14|TRBV29-1|many|.
CSVDGVQPADTQYF
TGCAGCGTTGATGGGGTCCAACCTGCAGATACGCAGTATTTT
>TRBJ2-3|13|TRBV20-1|many|.
CSAHELSFHTQYF
TGCAGTGCCCATGAGCTCTCTTTCCATACGCAGTATTTT
>TRBJ2-3|13|TRBV7-9|many|.
CASSLTGLDTQYF
TGTGCCAGCAGCCTCACTGGACTAGATACGCAGTATTTT
>TRBJ2-1|18|TRBV5-1|few|TRBD2
CASSTITSGGAFHNEQFF
TGCGCCAGCAGCACCATTACTAGCGGGGGGGCCTTTCATAATGAGCAGTTCTTC
>TRBJ1-1|14|TRBV5-1|.|.
CASSFREYNTEAFF
TGCGCCAGCAGCTTCAGGGAATATAACACTGAAGCTTTCTTT
>TRBJ2-2|15|TRBV30|.|TRBD1
CAGQGDGLNTGELFF
TGTGCCGGACAGGGGGACGGATTAAACACCGGGGAGCTGTTTTTT
>TRBJ2-2|13|TRBV6-5|many|.
CASSYGVVGELFF
TGTGCCAGCAGTTACGGGGTTGTCGGGGAGCTGTTTTTT